This is a list of T cell receptor beta chains from one sample in a study of human T cells and chemical hapten exposure. TCRdb fed the RACE reads into MiXCR, producing one record per CDR3 protein. The repertoire consists of about 190,000 distinct CDR3 sequences, with about 25% occurring once and the leading ten covering approximately 2.3%. The material was whole blood, obtained in connection with sensitization to the hapten diphenylcyclopropenone (DPC). The receptor set was obtained from a middle-aged woman with alopecia areata. Some clones in this sample may be carry-over from other donors' samples. Each CDR3 is given with its conserved first and last residue. The order of the fields is J gene, V gene, D gene, clone size, CDR3 protein, CDR3 DNA. A D gene is named only where the DNA matches it firmly. Where a row states a size, it is once, few, many or the class of an expanded clone; other rows omit it.

j_gene: TRBJ1-2; v_gene: TRBV6-6; d_gene: -; abundance: few; CDR3aa: CASRSQGYTF; CDR3nt: TGTGCCAGCAGGTCACAGGGCTACACCTTC
j_gene: TRBJ1-4; v_gene: TRBV7-2; d_gene: -; abundance: few; CDR3aa: CASRLTGTPASNEKLFF; CDR3nt: TGTGCCAGCAGGTTAACCGGGACACCTGCTTCGAATGAAAAACTGTTTTTT
j_gene: TRBJ2-5; v_gene: TRBV5-1; d_gene: TRBD1; abundance: once; CDR3aa: CASSAAPGQQETQYF; CDR3nt: TGCGCCAGCAGCGCGGCCCCGGGACAGCAAGAGACCCAGTACTTC
j_gene: TRBJ2-1; v_gene: TRBV28; d_gene: TRBD2; abundance: few; CDR3aa: CASTPPVAGGLGEQFF; CDR3nt: TGTGCCAGCACCCCCCCGGTAGCGGGAGGTCTTGGTGAGCAGTTCTTC
j_gene: TRBJ1-5; v_gene: TRBV5-1; d_gene: TRBD1; abundance: -; CDR3aa: CASSTQGAQGQPQHF; CDR3nt: TGCGCCAGCAGCACACAGGGGGCGCAGGGTCAGCCCCAGCATTTT
j_gene: TRBJ2-2; v_gene: TRBV4-3; d_gene: -; abundance: -; CDR3aa: CASSRSQGSGELFF; CDR3nt: TGCGCCAGCAGCCGATCGCAGGGATCCGGGGAGCTGTTTTTT
j_gene: TRBJ2-5; v_gene: TRBV3-1; d_gene: -; abundance: few; CDR3aa: CASSQDPTNQETQYF; CDR3nt: TGTGCCAGCAGCCAAGATCCAACTAACCAAGAGACCCAGTACTTC
j_gene: TRBJ2-2; v_gene: TRBV20-1; d_gene: -; abundance: many; CDR3aa: CSAGAVNTGELFF; CDR3nt: TGCAGTGCCGGGGCTGTGAACACCGGGGAGCTGTTTTTT
j_gene: TRBJ2-7; v_gene: TRBV6-5; d_gene: -; abundance: few; CDR3aa: CASSYADPSSFPYEQYF; CDR3nt: TGTGCCAGCAGTTACGCAGACCCCTCGTCGTTCCCCTACGAGCAGTACTTC
j_gene: TRBJ2-7; v_gene: TRBV29-1; d_gene: -; abundance: few; CDR3aa: CSVELSRRGSYEQYF; CDR3nt: TGCAGCGTTGAACTGTCCCGGAGGGGCTCCTACGAGCAGTACTTC
j_gene: TRBJ1-1; v_gene: TRBV29-1; d_gene: -; abundance: few; CDR3aa: CSVARTEAMEAFF; CDR3nt: TGCAGCGTCGCGCGGACAGAAGCGATGGAAGCTTTCTTT
j_gene: TRBJ2-1; v_gene: TRBV5-1; d_gene: TRBD2; abundance: few; CDR3aa: CASGTSGPVNEQFF; CDR3nt: TGCGCCAGCGGGACTAGCGGGCCGGTTAATGAGCAGTTCTTC
j_gene: TRBJ2-7; v_gene: TRBV28; d_gene: -; abundance: -; CDR3aa: CASSLNGRDYEQYF; CDR3nt: TGTGCCAGCAGTCTAAACGGGCGGGACTACGAGCAGTACTTC
j_gene: TRBJ2-2; v_gene: TRBV9; d_gene: TRBD2; abundance: few; CDR3aa: CASSVGSSGRDTGELFF; CDR3nt: TGTGCCAGCAGCGTAGGATCGAGCGGGAGAGACACCGGGGAGCTGTTTTTT
j_gene: TRBJ2-5; v_gene: TRBV20-1; d_gene: -; abundance: few; CDR3aa: CSAAAGQETQYF; CDR3nt: TGCAGTGCCGCGGCCGGACAAGAGACCCAGTACTTC
j_gene: TRBJ2-1; v_gene: TRBV20-1; d_gene: TRBD2; abundance: few; CDR3aa: CSEPGTSGSNEQFF; CDR3nt: TGCAGTGAACCCGGGACTAGCGGGAGCAATGAGCAGTTCTTC